A single sample is the source of the 30 T cell receptor beta chains below, sequenced in a study of T cell changes during pregnancy in multiple sclerosis. Some clones are missing from TCRdb's copy, which holds only in-frame ones; the method was immunoSEQ multiplex PCR. The sample records about 30,000 clones, around 90% being singletons. Material: CD8+ T cells from peripheral blood mononuclear cells, obtained before pregnancy. Receptor source: a female donor with multiple sclerosis, enrolled in a pregnancy study.

J is TRBJ2-5 and V is TRBV6-5; a possible D gene is TRBD1 (6 bases). The V and J ends lost 6 bases and 5 bases respectively, with 10 bases between them. Germline values: CDR1 MNHEY, CDR2 SVGAGI. CDR3 length equals 12 residues. The CDR3: CASRGAGETQYF. The CDR3, as DNA: TGTGCCAGCAGGGGGGCAGGGGAGACCCAGTACTTC.

The chain has TRBV7-9 and TRBJ2-7, with 12 bases fitting TRBD2. The CDR3 runs 15 residues. Germline V lookup: CDR1 SEHNR, CDR2 FQNEAQ (reference sequence). The V gene end was trimmed by 5 bases and the J gene end by 6 bases; junction bases not matched to a gene: 8. DNA for the CDR3: TGTGCCAGCAGCGGACGACTAGCGGGAGAGGGCGAGCAGTACTTC. Its protein is CASSGRLAGEGEQYF.

The chain carries TRBV6-4 and TRBJ2-2; the D is unclear. This CDR3 is built from 13 residues. CDR1 and CDR2 from the germline V gene are MRHNA and SNTAGT. With 2 bases removed from V and 3 bases from J, the gap between germline ends came to 4 bases. The CDR3 region has the DNA TGTGCCAGCAGTGACGTAGACACCGGGGAGCTGTTTTTT. This gives the protein CASSDVDTGELFF.

The chain employs TRBV7-2 and TRBJ2-7, with 8 bases lining up with TRBD2. Germline CDR1 and CDR2: SGHTA and FQGNSA. V gave up 5 bases and J gave up 5 bases; unmatched junction bases: 5. CDR3 length: 13 residues. CDR3 DNA sequence: TGTGCCAGCAGCCCCGGGGGGGCCCACGAGCAGTACTTC. It translates to CASSPGGAHEQYF.

The chain links TRBV29-1 to TRBJ2-7, with 10 bases fitting TRBD2. After removal of 6 bases from V and 6 bases from J, the junction contained 8 bases not matched to a gene. CDR3 length equals 13 residues. CDR1 and CDR2 (germline): SQVTM, ANQGSEA. CDR3 protein: CSVSKREGLEQYF. The CDR3 DNA follows: TGCAGCGTATCAAAGCGGGAGGGCCTCGAGCAGTACTTC.

The V call is TRBV10-1, the J call TRBJ2-5, with TRBD2 identical over 8 bases. Germline V lookup: CDR1 WNHNN, CDR2 SYGVQD (reference sequence). This CDR3 has 18 amino acids. Germline trimming cut 2 bases from V and 5 bases from J; bases unmatched to any gene: 16. Written as DNA, the CDR3 is TGCGCCAGCAGTGAGATGATAGCGGGACCTACTCCGCCGGAGACCCAGTACTTC. The encoded protein is CASSEMIAGPTPPETQYF.

The chain carries TRBV4-3 and TRBJ2-3, with 11 bases fitting TRBD2. This CDR3 has 16 amino acids. CDR1 LGHNA and CDR2 YSLEER come from the germline V gene. Germline trimming cut 4 bases from V and 0 bases from J; bases unmatched to any gene: 3. The CDR3 protein is CASSRGTSGSTDTQYF. CDR3 DNA sequence: TGCGCCAGCAGCCGAGGGACTAGCGGTAGCACAGATACGCAGTATTTT.

This clone was counted a single time. The J gene is TRBJ1-2, the V gene TRBV7-9; no definite D call. Trimming took 1 base from V and 8 from J, leaving 11 bases between them. The CDR3 has 13 amino acids. Germline V gene data show CDR1 as SEHNR and CDR2 as FQNEAQ (reference sequence). CDR3 loop: CASSLGGGRGYTF. The CDR3 nucleotides are TGTGCCAGCAGCTTAGGGGGAGGTCGGGGCTACACCTTC. The full variable domain, rest sourced from reference TRBV7-9 and TRBJ1-2, is DTGVSQNPRHKITKRGQNVTFRCDPISEHNRLYWYRQTLGQGPEFLTYFQNEAQLEKSRLLSDRFSAERPKGSFSTLEIQRTEQGDSAMYLCASSLGGGRGYTFGSGTRLTVV.

This clone was picked up one time. This CDR3 is CASSSRLAGDNEQFF. For the CDR3, the DNA is TGTGCCAGTAGTTCCCGACTAGCGGGAGACAATGAGCAGTTCTTC. The J gene is TRBJ2-1, the V gene TRBV19; 12 positions agree with TRBD2. Germline values: CDR1 LNHDA, CDR2 SQIVND (reference sequence). J was trimmed by 5 bases and V by 5 bases; bases with no gene match: 4. This CDR3 has 15 amino acids.

This clone showed up just once. This chain joins TRBV6-5 and TRBJ1-2; tentative D call: TRBD1 (5 bases). V shed 2 bases and J shed 5 bases, with 6 bases lying between them. Germline assignment: CDR1 MNHEY and CDR2 SVGAGI. This CDR3 comprises 12 residues. In DNA, the CDR3 is TGTGCCAGCAGTTACGGGGGGTATGGCTACACCTTC. It codes for CASSYGGYGYTF.

The chain joins TRBV29-1 to TRBJ2-3, with 8 bases matching TRBD2. CDR1 is SQVTM and CDR2 is ANQGSEA in the germline V gene. The J segment lost 1 base and the V segment lost 4 bases, leaving 10 bases of the junction unmatched. The CDR3 loop spans 16 amino acids. This CDR3 is CSVGPLAGDGTDTQYF. The DNA for the CDR3 is TGCAGCGTTGGTCCCCTAGCGGGCGATGGCACAGATACGCAGTATTTT.

The V and J genes are TRBV29-1 and TRBJ1-2; 7 positions match TRBD1. The V and J ends lost 1 base and 1 base, in that order; junction bases with no gene match: 9. The CDR3 is made up of 16 amino acids. Germline loops: CDR1 SQVTM, CDR2 ANQGSEA. This chain's CDR3 is CSVEGETGENNYGYTF. The CDR3 DNA reads TGCAGCGTTGAAGGCGAAACAGGGGAGAATAACTATGGCTACACCTTC. The full variable domain, its missing parts supplied by reference TRBV29-1 and TRBJ1-2, is SAVISQKPSRDICQRGTSLTIQCQVDSQVTMMFWYRQQPGQSLTLIATANQGSEATYESGFVIDKFPISRPNLTFSTLTVSNMSPEDSSIYLCSVEGETGENNYGYTFGSGTRLTVV.

This clone was found once. The chain links TRBV2 to TRBJ2-7; D ambiguous. The CDR3 spans 11 residues. V lost 6 bases, J lost 3 bases, and 6 bases lay in between. Germline-derived CDR1 and CDR2 are SNHLY and FYNNEI. CDR3 nucleotides: TGTGCCAGCAGAGAACTCTACGAGCAGTACTTC. Residues: CASRELYEQYF.

This rearrangement joins TRBV7-9 to TRBJ2-1; 7 positions agree with TRBD2. CDR1 SEHNR and CDR2 FQNEAQ come from the germline V gene (reference sequence). V lost 0 bases to trimming and J lost 6 bases; unmatched junction nucleotides: 8. This CDR3 has 16 residues. The CDR3 loop reads CASSLAAGEEGNEQFF. CDR3 DNA sequence: TGTGCCAGCAGCTTAGCGGCGGGAGAGGAAGGCAATGAGCAGTTCTTC.

The V and J genes are TRBV7-9 and TRBJ1-1, with unresolved D. CDR3 size: 12 residues. Deletions cut 1 base from V and 6 bases from J, with 6 bases between. Germline V gene data show CDR1 as SEHNR and CDR2 as FQNEAQ (reference sequence). The CDR3 protein is CASSLVRAEAFF. In DNA, the CDR3 is TGTGCCAGCAGCTTAGTAAGAGCTGAAGCTTTCTTT.

This clone was seen just once. V is TRBV27 and J is TRBJ1-1; a weak D match, TRBD1 (6 bases). V was shortened by 5 bases and J by 5 bases, with 18 bases between the two germline ends. Germline V gene sequence: CDR1 MNHEY, CDR2 SMNVEV (reference sequence). This CDR3 region has 15 residues. CDR3 loop: CASSQLSTGLTEAFF. The CDR3 coding sequence is TGTGCCAGCAGTCAACTGTCTACAGGGTTAACTGAAGCTTTCTTT.

This chain uses TRBV5-1 with TRBJ2-5, with D tentatively TRBD2 (5 bases). V dropped 4 bases and J dropped 5 bases, with 15 bases sitting between them. There are 14 residues in the CDR3. Germline CDR1 reads SGHRS; CDR2 reads YFSETQ. The CDR3 loop reads CASSPGILGETQYF. The CDR3 nucleotides read TGCGCCAGCAGCCCCGGGATCCTGGGGGAGACCCAGTACTTC.

Here the CDR3 reads CASSSFAGNTEAFF. The CDR3 DNA is TGTGCCAGTAGCTCTTTTGCCGGGAACACTGAAGCTTTCTTT. The V call is TRBV19, the J call TRBJ1-1, with unresolved D. Germline CDR1 and CDR2: LNHDA and SQIVND (reference sequence). The CDR3 contains 14 residues. Trimming took 6 bases from V and 1 from J, leaving 12 bases between them. The full variable domain, with the rest looked up from reference TRBV19 and TRBJ1-1, is DGGITQSPKYLFRKEGQNVTLSCEQNLNHDAMYWYRQDPGQGLRLIYYSQIVNDFQKGDIAEGYSVSREKKESFPLTVTSAQKNPTAFYLCASSSFAGNTEAFFGQGTRLTVV.

The genes are TRBV7-3 and TRBJ2-3; 9 nucleotides match TRBD2. V trimming: 2 bases; J trimming: 6 bases; junction bases outside the gene matches: 6. CDR3 size: 15 residues. The germline gives CDR1 SGHTA, CDR2 FQGTGA. The CDR3 reads CASSLVAGGVDTQYF. The CDR3 DNA sequence: TGTGCCAGCAGCTTAGTTGCGGGAGGGGTTGATACGCAGTATTTT.

V is TRBV27 and J is TRBJ2-1; 11 bases align to TRBD2. Germline assignment: CDR1 MNHEY and CDR2 SMNVEV (reference sequence). Germline trimming cut 5 bases from V and 7 bases from J; bases unmatched to any gene: 4. The CDR3 covers 14 residues. CDR3 protein: CASSGGLAENEQFF. CDR3 DNA: TGTGCCAGCAGTGGGGGACTAGCGGAGAATGAGCAGTTCTTC.

This chain uses TRBV19 with TRBJ1-5, with 7 bases matching TRBD1. The V and J ends lost 5 bases and 0 bases, in that order; junction bases with no gene match: 10. Per germline, CDR1 LNHDA and CDR2 SQIVND (reference sequence). The length of the CDR3 is 17 residues. For the CDR3, the DNA is TGTGCCAGTAGTTTAACCGACAGGGTATATAGCAATCAGCCCCAGCATTTT. It is translated as CASSLTDRVYSNQPQHF.

This clone was observed a handful of times. The V and J genes are TRBV19 and TRBJ2-1; TRBD1 might be the D (5 bases). CDR1 and CDR2 (germline): LNHDA, SQIVND (reference sequence). Trimming took off 4 bases at V and 5 bases at J, with 15 bases between the two ends. CDR3 length: 15 residues. CDR3: CASSKASMGHNEQFF. CDR3 in DNA: TGTGCCAGTAGTAAGGCCTCAATGGGGCACAATGAGCAGTTCTTC. The variable domain in full, with the rest retrieved from reference TRBV19 and TRBJ2-1, is DGGITQSPKYLFRKEGQNVTLSCEQNLNHDAMYWYRQDPGQGLRLIYYSQIVNDFQKGDIAEGYSVSREKKESFPLTVTSAQKNPTAFYLCASSKASMGHNEQFFGPGTRLTVL.

This clone was recorded once. The chain joins TRBV21-1 to TRBJ1-1; the table names TRBD1, a call not compared with the DNA. TRBV21-1 is shown as a pseudogene. CDR3 length: 17 amino acids. The CDR3: CASSRTLGTGIPREAFF. For the CDR3, the DNA is TGTGCCAGCAGCAGGACACTCGGGACAGGGATTCCCAGAGAAGCTTTCTTT.

The CDR3 region is CASSFAGLDYEQYF. The CDR3 region has the DNA TGTGCCAGCAGCTTTGCGGGACTAGACTACGAGCAGTACTTC. V and J are TRBV7-6 and TRBJ2-7; TRBD2 aligns across 8 bases. Germline loops: CDR1 SGHVS, CDR2 FNYEAQ. Germline trimming cut 3 bases from V and 3 bases from J; bases unmatched to any gene: 4. There are 14 residues in the CDR3. Filled out from reference TRBV7-6 and TRBJ2-7, the complete variable domain reads GAGVSQSPRYKVTKRGQDVALRCDPISGHVSLYWYRQALGQGPEFLTYFNYEAQQDKSGLPNDRFSAERPEGSISTLTIQRTEQRDSAMYRCASSFAGLDYEQYFGPGTRLTVT.

The chain links TRBV4-3 to TRBJ1-3, with D hard to call. The CDR3 sequence is 16 residues long. V was pared by 0 bases and J by 0 bases, with 9 bases between. The germline gives CDR1 LGHNA, CDR2 YSLEER. The CDR3: CASSQDFSSSGNTIYF. The DNA of the CDR3 is TGCGCCAGCAGCCAAGATTTTTCGAGCTCTGGAAACACCATATATTTT.

J is TRBJ2-7 and V is TRBV5-1; D is unresolved. Between the trimmed V and J ends, which lost 0 bases and 5 bases, there was a span of 15 bases. This CDR3 region has 15 residues. Germline V lookup: CDR1 SGHRS, CDR2 YFSETQ. CDR3 sequence: CASSLDSPWVDEQYF. The CDR3 DNA follows: TGCGCCAGCAGCTTGGACAGCCCCTGGGTGGACGAGCAGTACTTC.

The chain carries TRBV6-5 and TRBJ2-2; no definite D call. The V gene lost 2 bases and the J gene lost 6 bases, with 7 bases spanning the gap. CDR3 length: 13 amino acids. The germline CDR1 and CDR2 sequences are MNHEY and SVGAGI. This CDR3 is CASSYVGAGELFF. The DNA for the CDR3 is TGTGCCAGCAGTTACGTCGGAGCCGGGGAGCTGTTTTTT.

The CDR3 DNA sequence: TGTGCCAGCAGCCACGGACAGAATAGCAATCAGCCCCAGCATTTT. Amino acids: CASSHGQNSNQPQHF. The chain combines TRBV7-9 with TRBJ1-5, with a possible D match to TRBD1 (6 bases). CDR1 is SEHNR, CDR2 FQNEAQ, per germline (reference sequence). V was pared by 5 bases and J by 0 bases, with 11 bases between. CDR3 length: 15 amino acids. Full variable domain (missing parts from reference TRBV7-9 and TRBJ1-5): DTGVSQNPRHKITKRGQNVTFRCDPISEHNRLYWYRQTLGQGPEFLTYFQNEAQLEKSRLLSDRFSAERPKGSFSTLEIQRTEQGDSAMYLCASSHGQNSNQPQHFGDGTRLSIL.

The rearrangement joins TRBV2 to TRBJ2-5; TRBD1 aligns across 7 bases. CDR1 is SNHLY and CDR2 is FYNNEI in the germline V gene. The CDR3 sequence is 13 residues long. V lost 2 bases and J lost 5; bases outside the gene matches: 2. CDR3 loop: CASSERGRETQYF. In nucleotides, the CDR3 is TGTGCCAGCAGTGAAAGGGGGCGTGAGACCCAGTACTTC.

This sequence joins TRBV28 and TRBJ2-5; 10 nucleotides match TRBD2. J gave up 5 bases and V 3 bases, and 12 bases lay outside the gene matches. The V gene's germline CDR1 is MDHEN and CDR2 SYDVKM. This CDR3 is built from 17 residues. CDR3 DNA: TGTGCCAGCAGTTTTCGAATAGCGGGAGGCTCCGGGGAGACCCAGTACTTC. This gives the protein CASSFRIAGGSGETQYF.